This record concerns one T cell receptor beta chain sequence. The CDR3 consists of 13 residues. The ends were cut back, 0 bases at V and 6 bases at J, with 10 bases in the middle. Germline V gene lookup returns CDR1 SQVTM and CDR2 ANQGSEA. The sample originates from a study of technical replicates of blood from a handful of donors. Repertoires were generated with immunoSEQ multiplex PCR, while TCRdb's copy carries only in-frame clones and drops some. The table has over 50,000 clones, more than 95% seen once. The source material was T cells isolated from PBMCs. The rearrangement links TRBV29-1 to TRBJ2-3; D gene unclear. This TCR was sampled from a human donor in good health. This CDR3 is CSVEENLRDTQYF. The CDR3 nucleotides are TGCAGCGTTGAAGAAAACCTGAGGGATACGCAGTATTTT.